The 30 T cell receptor beta chains in this list originate from one sample, sequenced in a study of blood T cells in healthy people across ages. Combining a sample-barcoded 5' primer with a J-beta primer mix, a second PCR ran for roughly 6 to 12 cycles. A single record per CDR3 protein comes from TCRdb applying MiXCR to the 5' RACE reads. The data contain about 640,000 distinct CDR3 sequences, around 54% of them singletons. Sequences were obtained from blood. The source is a man aged 60 to 69 in good health.

V gene TRBV4-1 combines with J gene TRBJ1-5, with D perhaps TRBD1 (5 bases). Germline V gene lookup returns CDR1 MGHRA and CDR2 YSYEKL. The CDR3 extends over 17 amino acids. The V gene lost 0 bases and the J gene lost 7 bases, with 19 bases spanning the gap. The CDR3 bases are TGCGCCAGCAGCCAAGATGGGGGTAGGGGAGGGGAGCAGCCCCAGCATTTT. This gives the protein CASSQDGGRGGEQPQHF.

This clonotype is a singleton in its sample. The rearrangement links TRBV20-1 to TRBJ1-5, with D perhaps matching TRBD1 (5 bases). CDR3 length: 14 amino acids. V lost 5 bases and J 4 bases, leaving 15 bases between the germline ends. Germline CDR1 reads DFQATT; CDR2 reads SNEGSKA (reference sequence). For the CDR3, the DNA is TGCAGTGCTTCACAAACCAGGGTAAATCAGCCCCAGCATTTT. Translated, it gives CSASQTRVNQPQHF.

The V call is TRBV7-2, the J call TRBJ2-3; TRBD2 aligns across 14 bases. This CDR3 contains 15 residues. V was pared by 5 bases and J by 6 bases, with 4 bases of the junction left unmatched. The germline V gene has CDR1 SGHTA and CDR2 FQGNSA. As DNA, the CDR3 is TGTGCCAGCAGCAGGGGACTAGCGGGGGTTGATACGCAGTATTTT. Protein: CASSRGLAGVDTQYF.

V and J are TRBV12-3 or TRBV12-4 and TRBJ1-5, with 9 nucleotides matching TRBD1. This CDR3 is 14 amino acids long. Losses at the gene ends were 6 bases for V and 5 bases for J; bases not matched to a gene: 5. The CDR3 coding sequence is TGTGCCAGCAGCCATCGGGACAGGGATCAGCCCCAGCATTTT. The encoded protein is CASSHRDRDQPQHF.

Comments on this clonotype: At one boundary the junction diverges from the germline segment, which might be a read error. V and J are TRBV29-1 and TRBJ2-5; 8 nucleotides agree with TRBD2. The CDR3 has 15 amino acids. In germline, CDR1 is SQVTM, CDR2 ANQGSEA. CDR3 in amino acids: CSFEVGTSGAETQYF. Written as DNA, the CDR3 is TGCAGCTTTGAAGTGGGGACTAGTGGGGCGGAGACCCAGTACTTC.

This chain joins TRBV7-9 and TRBJ2-3; D call uncertain. Germline values: CDR1 SEHNR, CDR2 FQNEAQ (reference sequence). The CDR3 runs to 12 residues. V lost 1 base and J 6 bases, leaving 5 bases between the germline ends. In nucleotides, the CDR3 is TGTGCCAGCAGCTTAGTGGAGGATACGCAGTATTTT. This encodes CASSLVEDTQYF.

The J gene is TRBJ1-5, the V gene TRBV4-1; no firm D call. Germline assignment: CDR1 MGHRA and CDR2 YSYEKL. The CDR3 is 14 residues long. Trimming left V 1 base short and J 5 bases short, with 9 bases between. The CDR3 DNA follows: TGCGCCAGCAGCCAAGGTATGGTCGATCAGCCCCAGCATTTT. The encoded protein is CASSQGMVDQPQHF.

The rearrangement uses TRBV28 and TRBJ2-3; maybe TRBD1 (5 bases). V was trimmed by 2 bases and J by 3 bases, leaving 15 bases between them. Germline values: CDR1 MDHEN, CDR2 SYDVKM. The CDR3 spans 16 residues. The CDR3 bases are TGTGCCAGCAGTTTAGGGGCCAGCAGAGTTACAGATACGCAGTATTTT. Protein sequence: CASSLGASRVTDTQYF.

The genes are TRBV4-1 and TRBJ1-2, with TRBD1 matching over 8 bases. Trimming at V came to 6 bases and at J to 8 bases, leaving 20 bases not matched to a gene. This CDR3 comprises 17 residues. CDR1 is MGHRA, CDR2 YSYEKL, per germline. The CDR3 reads CASSLTPMDRASGGYTF. The CDR3 region has the DNA TGCGCCAGCAGTCTTACCCCCATGGACAGGGCGTCTGGCGGCTACACCTTC.

Only a few counts were recorded for this clonotype. This chain uses TRBV7-9 with TRBJ1-5; D is ambiguous. The CDR3 is made up of 13 amino acids. In germline, CDR1 is SEHNR, CDR2 FQNEAQ (reference sequence). V lost 3 bases to trimming and J lost 4 bases, with 7 bases between them. CDR3 nucleotide sequence: TGTGCCAGCAGCTTGGACCCTAATCAGCCCCAGCATTTT. The encoded protein is CASSLDPNQPQHF.

The rearrangement joins TRBV2 to TRBJ2-7, with 8 bases lining up with TRBD1. Per the germline V gene, CDR1 is SNHLY and CDR2 is FYNNEI. Unmatched junction bases numbered 7, after V lost 4 bases and J lost 5 bases. The CDR3 totals 14 residues. The CDR3 reads CASSGSGGYHEQYF. In DNA form, the CDR3 reads TGTGCCAGCAGTGGTTCAGGGGGCTACCACGAGCAGTACTTC.

The V call is TRBV6-2 or TRBV6-3, the J call TRBJ1-5; D perhaps matches TRBD1 (5 bases). Trimming stripped 2 bases from V and 0 bases from J, with 11 bases between. Germline-derived CDR1 and CDR2 are MNHEY and SVGEGT. This CDR3 spans 16 amino acids. The CDR3 region has the DNA TGTGCCAGCAGTTACGGGGCCAGGGCTAGCAATCAGCCCCAGCATTTT. Amino acids: CASSYGARASNQPQHF.

The chain couples TRBV12-3 or TRBV12-4 to TRBJ1-6; 8 positions match TRBD1. V lost 5 bases and J lost 5; bases outside the gene matches: 11. The CDR3 loop spans 17 amino acids. The chain's CDR3 is CASSLTRQGRNNSPLHF. As DNA, the CDR3 is TGTGCCAGCAGTCTCACCCGACAGGGGCGAAATAATTCACCCCTCCACTTT.

In its sample, this clonotype was seen a few times. This chain joins TRBV7-9 and TRBJ1-4, with D perhaps TRBD1 (5 bases). The CDR3 sequence is 16 residues long. Germline lookup yields CDR1 SEHNR and CDR2 FQNEAQ (reference sequence). V was cut by 5 bases and J by 5 bases, with 18 bases left in between. This CDR3 reads CASSLVGTRRNEKLFF. DNA for the CDR3: TGTGCCAGCAGCCTAGTGGGGACCCGAAGGAATGAAAAACTGTTTTTT.

This clonotype was recorded a few times. The V and J genes are TRBV4-1 and TRBJ2-6; 10 nucleotides align to TRBD1. With V trimmed by 2 bases and J by 2 bases, 12 bases remained unmatched. The CDR3 has 20 amino acids. Germline CDR1 MGHRA, CDR2 YSYEKL. The CDR3 reads CASSQPSGDRGVAGANVLTF. Here the CDR3 DNA reads TGCGCCAGCAGCCAACCCTCAGGGGACAGGGGAGTAGCTGGGGCCAACGTCCTGACTTTC.

V is TRBV3-1 and J is TRBJ1-1; no definite D call. V shed 6 bases and J shed 8 bases, with 13 bases lying between them. CDR1 is LGHDT, CDR2 YNNKEL, per germline (reference sequence). The CDR3 contains 12 residues. CDR3 DNA: TGTGCCAGCAGTTTCTCCTTCGGGGAAGCTTTCTTT. Residues: CASSFSFGEAFF.

The V and J genes are TRBV18 and TRBJ2-1, with D hard to call. Germline V gives CDR1 KGHSH, CDR2 LQKENI. The V end was cut by 5 bases, the J end by 0 bases, with 8 bases between. CDR3 length: 14 amino acids. The CDR3 loop is CASSGFRSYNEQFF. CDR3 coding DNA: TGTGCCAGCTCAGGGTTCCGCTCCTACAATGAGCAGTTCTTC.

The CDR3 spells CAISGSPGGTGGYNEQFF. DNA for the CDR3: TGTGCCATCAGTGGGTCACCCGGGGGGACCGGAGGGTACAATGAGCAGTTCTTC. The J gene is TRBJ2-1, the V gene TRBV10-3; 7 bases map to TRBD2. The CDR3 length is 18 residues. CDR1 ENHRY and CDR2 SYGVKD come from the germline V gene. Trimming cost V 4 bases and J 4 bases; bases outside gene matches: 16.

The chain has TRBV6-2 or TRBV6-3 and TRBJ2-3; the D gene is possibly TRBD1 (5 bases). The CDR3 has 16 amino acids. Germline V gene lookup returns CDR1 MNHEY and CDR2 SVGEGT. Trimming left V 2 bases short and J 1 base short, with 13 bases between. The DNA for the CDR3 is TGTGCCAGCAGTTACCCCCCGGGCAGGGGCACAGATACGCAGTATTTT. It yields the protein CASSYPPGRGTDTQYF.

This chain links TRBV20-1 with TRBJ2-6; 8 nucleotides match TRBD1. V shed 3 bases, J shed 2 bases, and the junction held 6 bases outside the gene matches. The CDR3 extends over 16 amino acids. Germline V gene data show CDR1 as DFQATT and CDR2 as SNEGSKA (reference sequence). CDR3 in amino acids: CSASSQGAPGANVLTF. The CDR3 nucleotides read TGCAGTGCTAGTAGTCAGGGGGCGCCTGGGGCCAACGTCCTGACTTTC.

The chain recombines TRBV20-1 with TRBJ2-1; D unclear. There are 16 residues in the CDR3. The V gene's germline CDR1 is DFQATT and CDR2 SNEGSKA (reference sequence). With 0 bases removed from V and 3 bases from J, the gap between germline ends came to 15 bases. CDR3 in DNA: TGCAGTGCTAGAGATGACATAGCCGCTTACTACAATGAGCAGTTCTTC. Its protein product is CSARDDIAAYYNEQFF.

The gene calls are TRBV21-1 and TRBJ2-5; TRBD2, the D gene given by the table, was not confirmed from the DNA. TRBV21-1 is shown as a pseudogene. The CDR3 has 15 residues. The CDR3 loop is CAGTDGGDPQETQYF. The CDR3 DNA follows: TGTGCCGGGACCGATGGGGGGGACCCTCAAGAGACCCAGTACTTC.

This clonotype was observed a few times. The chain is built from TRBV20-1 and TRBJ1-1; D call uncertain. This CDR3 has 16 amino acids. Germline V gene sequence: CDR1 DFQATT, CDR2 SNEGSKA (reference sequence). With 0 bases removed from V and 8 bases from J, the gap between germline ends came to 22 bases. This CDR3 reads CSARDDGHDAKWEAFF. The CDR3, as DNA: TGCAGTGCTAGAGATGACGGGCACGACGCCAAGTGGGAAGCTTTCTTT.

About this clonotype: Its ends do not fully match the called genes, so a read error is possible. The chain couples TRBV27 to TRBJ2-1; 11 positions agree with TRBD2. This CDR3 has 16 residues. The germline V gene has CDR1 MNHEY and CDR2 SMNVEV (reference sequence). The CDR3 nucleotides read TGTGCCGGCAGTTACCGGACTAGCGGGTTCTACAATGAGCAGTTCTTC. Its protein is CAGSYRTSGFYNEQFF.

The chain combines TRBV28 with TRBJ2-3; 7 nucleotides agree with TRBD2. The ends lost 2 bases at V and 6 bases at J; junction bases unmatched: 8. This CDR3 has 15 amino acids. The V gene's germline CDR1 is MDHEN and CDR2 SYDVKM. Here the CDR3 reads CASSLPNGGGDTQYF. In DNA, the CDR3 is TGTGCCAGCAGTTTACCGAATGGGGGAGGGGATACGCAGTATTTT. Full variable domain (missing parts from reference TRBV28 and TRBJ2-3): DVKVTQSSRYLVKRTGEKVFLECVQDMDHENMFWYRQDPGLGLRLIYFSYDVKMKEKGDIPEGYSVSREKKERFSLILESASTNQTSMYLCASSLPNGGGDTQYFGPGTRLTVL.

This chain connects TRBV27 to TRBJ2-4; TRBD2 matches at 16 bases. From germline, CDR1 is MNHEY and CDR2 SMNVEV (reference sequence). With 6 bases clipped from V and 13 bases from J, the junction kept 18 bases outside the gene matches. The CDR3 totals 18 residues. The CDR3, as DNA: TGTGCCAGCAGCCTAATGGGACTAGCGGGGGGGAAGTACAATGAGCAGTACTTC. Protein sequence: CASSLMGLAGGKYNEQYF.

The V and J genes are TRBV12-3 or TRBV12-4 and TRBJ1-2; 9 bases align to TRBD1. There are 15 residues in the CDR3. V dropped 0 bases and J dropped 8; count of bases not matched to a gene: 7. The CDR3 DNA sequence: TGTGCCAGCAGTTTAGCCGTACAGGGGGCCGGAGGCTACACCTTC. Protein sequence: CASSLAVQGAGGYTF.

This rearrangement joins TRBV12-3 or TRBV12-4 to TRBJ2-1, with unresolved D. The last part of the DNA fits TRBJ2-7 better; the J call may be wrong. The CDR3 extends over 12 amino acids. This CDR3 is CASRTTPSEQYF. CDR3 in DNA: TGTGCCAGCAGAACCACACCGTCTGAGCAGTACTTC.

The chain links TRBV2 to TRBJ2-5, with no clear D. The CDR3 covers 12 residues. The V gene lost 7 bases and the J gene lost 2 bases, with 8 bases spanning the gap. The germline V gene has CDR1 SNHLY and CDR2 FYNNEI. The CDR3 loop is CASNDRQETQYF. In DNA, the CDR3 is TGTGCCAGCAACGACCGACAAGAGACCCAGTACTTC.

The chain couples TRBV7-9 to TRBJ2-5; 11 nucleotides align to TRBD1. The DNA end lines up better with TRBJ2-7; the J call may be wrong. Germline V gene lookup returns CDR1 SEHNR and CDR2 FQNEAQ (reference sequence). The CDR3 runs to 16 residues. The CDR3 loop reads CASSLGRDRGVYEQYF. The CDR3 DNA reads as TGTGCCAGCAGCTTAGGCCGGGACAGGGGGGTCTACGAGCAGTACTTC.